Listed below are T cell receptor beta chains from one sample, sequenced in a study of shared clonotypes between healthy human individuals. The assay was immunoSEQ multiplex PCR, and TCRdb's table has in-frame clones only and misses some. This sample has about 1.1 million clones, with approximately 80% found just once. The sequenced material came from memory CD4+ T cells from PBMCs. The source of these receptors is a man aged 18 to 30 in good health. Some clones in this sample may be carry-over from other donors' samples. Each CDR3 is given with its conserved first and last residue. D genes are given only for firm matches. Clone sizes are given selectively: once, few, many, or a class where the clone is expanded.

J,size,V,D,DNA,CDR3
TRBJ1-5,NA,TRBV5-8,TRBD1,TGTGCCAGCAGCTGGATCCGAACCGACAGGGAAAGGAGTAGCAATCAGCCCCAGCATTTT,CASSWIRTDRERSSNQPQHF
TRBJ2-7,NA,TRBV15,NA,TGTGCCACCAGCAGAGAATACTCGGCCTCCTACGAGCAGTACTTC,CATSREYSASYEQYF
TRBJ2-7,NA,TRBV11-2,TRBD1,TGTGCCAGCAGCTTCGCCGGGACAGAGTTTTACGAGCAGTACTTC,CASSFAGTEFYEQYF
TRBJ2-1,NA,TRBV7-9,TRBD2,TGTGCCAGCAGCTATCTAGCGGGAGTTACCAGCGGGCAGTTCTTC,CASSYLAGVTSGQFF
TRBJ1-5,NA,TRBV2,NA,TGTGCCAGCAGTGAGCAACAGGAAGATCAGCCCCAGCATTTT,CASSEQQEDQPQHF
TRBJ2-1,NA,TRBV5-1,NA,TGCGCCAGCAGCTTGAACTGGGAGCAGTTCTTC,CASSLNWEQFF
TRBJ2-3,NA,TRBV5-1,NA,TGCGCCAGCAGCCCGCAGGGGCCCGGGACAGATACGCAGTATTTT,CASSPQGPGTDTQYF
TRBJ2-5,NA,TRBV7-2,NA,TGTGCCAGCAGCTCTCGGACTTTACAAGAGACCCAGTACTTC,CASSSRTLQETQYF
TRBJ2-7,NA,TRBV6-5,TRBD1,TGTGCCAGCAGTTACACCACAGGGGGTGGGTACGAGCAGTACTTC,CASSYTTGGGYEQYF
TRBJ2-2,NA,TRBV5-1,NA,TGCGCCAGCATCAACAGGCCGAACACCGGGGAGCTGTTTTTT,CASINRPNTGELFF
TRBJ2-7,NA,TRBV5-1,NA,TGCGCCAGCAGCTTGTACAGATCCTACGAGCAGTACTTC,CASSLYRSYEQYF
TRBJ2-3,NA,TRBV6-1,TRBD2,TGTGCCAGCAGTGACGCACTAGCGGGGAATACGCAGTATTTT,CASSDALAGNTQYF
TRBJ2-1,NA,TRBV5-1,TRBD2,TGCGCCAGCAGCTTGCCGGTGGAGGGACTAGCGGGAGCCGGTGAGCAGTTCTTC,CASSLPVEGLAGAGEQFF
TRBJ2-7,once,TRBV29-1,NA,TGCAGCGTTGGAAATCGCAGGTCCTACGAGCAGTACTTC,CSVGNRRSYEQYF